The 31 T cell receptor beta chains reported below all come from one sample, sequenced in a study of T-cell reconstitution after alpha-beta-depleted transplantation in children (dated by TCRdb to 2016 to 2018). Receptors were amplified or captured by PCR. Reads for this sample came from an Illumina HiSeq 2500. TCR libraries were prepared with molecular barcoding, using unique molecular identifiers to normalize TCRbeta repertoire quantification. The public reads were reanalyzed by TCRdb: fastp trimming at Q25, MiXCR alignment, in-frame beta chains only. Identical CDR3 protein sequences are pooled into one entry, listed with their most common genes and DNA. The sample data list about 240,000 distinct CDR3 sequences, and around 13% of these were observed just once. Approximately 2.9% of the sample is in the top ten clones. The sample consisted of PBMCs from the stem cell graft donor, taken from the stem cell graft. These receptors came from a human donor who donated a stem cell graft to a child with acute lymphoblastic leukemia.

This clonotype occurred many times. The gene calls are TRBV20-1 and TRBJ2-1; D may be TRBD1 (6 bases). Trimming shortened V by 6 bases and J by 9 bases, and 21 bases separated the two germline ends. Germline CDR1 is DFQATT and CDR2 is SNEGSKA (reference sequence). CDR3 length equals 14 residues. The CDR3 bases are TGCAGTGCCACAACCACGACAGGTTTAAGTGAGCAGTTCTTC. Encoded protein: CSATTTTGLSEQFF.

This clonotype occurred many times. J is TRBJ1-2 and V is TRBV27; perhaps TRBD1 as D (6 bases). V lost 0 bases to trimming and J lost 12 bases, with 14 bases between them. CDR1 is MNHEY and CDR2 is SMNVEV in the germline V gene (reference sequence). This CDR3 contains 13 residues. The CDR3 DNA sequence: TGTGCCAGCAGTTTATCCGCCGGCGGACAGAACACCTTC. This sequence encodes CASSLSAGGQNTF.

The chain combines TRBV12-3 or TRBV12-4 with TRBJ2-4; 7 nucleotides match TRBD2. The V gene end was trimmed by 6 bases and the J gene end by 7 bases; junction bases not matched to a gene: 6. This CDR3 is 13 amino acids long. CDR3 region: CASRGHGGNIQYF. As DNA, the CDR3 is TGTGCCAGCAGAGGACACGGGGGGAACATTCAGTACTTC.

This clonotype was seen ten or more times. The chain employs TRBV6-2 or TRBV6-3 and TRBJ2-7, with D perhaps TRBD1 (5 bases). Germline CDR1 is MNHEY and CDR2 is SVGEGT. The length of the CDR3 is 14 residues. V gave up 4 bases and J gave up 3 bases, with 13 bases separating them. The CDR3 nucleotides read TGTGCCAGCAGTTCCCAGGGTCGCCGCTACGAGCAGTACTTC. Protein sequence: CASSSQGRRYEQYF.

The V and J genes are TRBV29-1 and TRBJ2-5, with D perhaps TRBD2 (6 bases). V was cut by 3 bases and J by 2 bases, with 19 bases left in between. This CDR3 spans 16 amino acids. The germline V gene has CDR1 SQVTM and CDR2 ANQGSEA. CDR3 loop: CSVDRPPGEQQETQYF. As DNA, the CDR3 is TGCAGCGTTGATCGTCCTCCGGGGGAACAACAAGAGACCCAGTACTTC.

This clonotype was seen many times. The V call is TRBV12-3 or TRBV12-4, the J call TRBJ2-2, with D tentatively TRBD2 (5 bases). The V and J ends lost 2 bases and 5 bases respectively, with 21 bases between them. The CDR3 loop spans 18 amino acids. The CDR3 region is CASSLFAAETLGTGELFF. Here the CDR3 DNA reads TGTGCCAGCAGTTTATTCGCGGCAGAGACACTAGGTACCGGGGAGCTGTTTTTT.

There are many counts of this clonotype. V and J are TRBV12-3 or TRBV12-4 and TRBJ2-3; D might be TRBD2 (5 bases). This CDR3 comprises 13 residues. Trimming shortened V by 6 bases and J by 2 bases, and 9 bases separated the two germline ends. DNA for the CDR3: TGTGCCAGCAGGCCGAGGGCCACAGATACGCAGTATTTT. Its protein product is CASRPRATDTQYF.

The rearrangement uses TRBV5-1 and TRBJ2-3, with unresolved D. Trimming took 4 bases from V and 5 from J, leaving 14 bases between them. This CDR3 has 14 residues. Germline V gene lookup returns CDR1 SGHRS and CDR2 YFSETQ. In DNA form, the CDR3 reads TGCGCCAGCAGCGCAGGAACCGTTGGAGATACGCAGTATTTT. Its translation is CASSAGTVGDTQYF.

At least ten counts were recorded for this clonotype. The rearrangement joins TRBV25-1 to TRBJ1-6, with TRBD1 matching 7 bases. CDR3 length equals 15 residues. The V and J ends lost 4 bases and 5 bases, in that order; junction bases with no gene match: 5. The germline V gene has CDR1 MGHDK and CDR2 SYGVNS. The CDR3 DNA sequence: TGTGCCAGCAGTGGACCCGGGACAGATAATTCACCCCTCCACTTT. This codes for CASSGPGTDNSPLHF.

Many counts were recorded for this clonotype. The V call is TRBV5-6, the J call TRBJ1-2; 9 bases are a match to TRBD1. V shed 3 bases, J shed 7 bases, and the junction held 7 bases outside the gene matches. The germline V gene encodes CDR1 SGHDT and CDR2 YYEEEE. The CDR3 totals 14 residues. CDR3 nucleotides: TGTGCCAGCAGCTACACAGGGGGCTCGGTTGGCTACACCTTC. Translation: CASSYTGGSVGYTF.

Many counts were recorded for this clonotype. J is TRBJ1-2 and V is TRBV20-1; perhaps TRBD1 as D (5 bases). CDR1 and CDR2 (germline): DFQATT, SNEGSKA (reference sequence). The CDR3 covers 12 residues. V dropped 1 base and J dropped 8 bases, with 11 bases sitting between them. This CDR3 reads CSARVGVKGYTF. Written as DNA, the CDR3 is TGCAGTGCTAGAGTAGGGGTAAAGGGCTACACCTTC.

This clonotype occurred many times. CDR3 nucleotides: TGCGCCAGCAGCTTACTAGCGGGTCAAAGGAGAGAAGAGACCCAGTACTTC. This encodes CASSLLAGQRREETQYF. The chain employs TRBV5-1 and TRBJ2-5; TRBD2 matches 9 bases. Germline V gives CDR1 SGHRS, CDR2 YFSETQ. V trimming: 2 bases; J trimming: 3 bases; junction bases outside the gene matches: 11. The CDR3 consists of 17 residues.

This clonotype showed up many times. V is TRBV6-2 or TRBV6-3 and J is TRBJ2-5; the D is unclear. Trimming took off 1 base at V and 5 bases at J, with 14 bases between the two ends. The CDR3 is 15 residues long. In germline, CDR1 is MNHEY, CDR2 SVGEGT. CDR3 nucleotide sequence: TGTGCCAGCAGTTACTGGGATAGCACGAGGGAGACCCAGTACTTC. Translated: CASSYWDSTRETQYF.

The J gene is TRBJ2-3, the V gene TRBV18, with a weak D call TRBD1 (5 bases). V lost 4 bases and J 4 bases, leaving 18 bases between the germline ends. The CDR3 totals 16 residues. CDR1 and CDR2 from the germline V gene are KGHSH and LQKENI. This CDR3 reads CASSLSDPWGADTQYF. CDR3 bases: TGTGCCAGCTCACTTTCGGACCCCTGGGGCGCAGATACGCAGTATTTT. Complete variable domain (other parts from reference TRBV18 and TRBJ2-3): NAGVMQNPRHLVRRRGQEARLRCSPMKGHSHVYWYRQLPEEGLKFMVYLQKENIIDESGMPKERFSAEFPKEGPSILRIQQVVRGDSAAYFCASSLSDPWGADTQYFGPGTRLTVL.

This clonotype showed up many times. The chain links TRBV20-1 to TRBJ1-1; D call uncertain. The CDR3 consists of 13 residues. The V end was cut by 6 bases, the J end by 1 base, with 12 bases between. Germline-derived CDR1 and CDR2 are DFQATT and SNEGSKA (reference sequence). For the CDR3, the DNA is TGCAGTGCCCCTTTATTCGGGAACACTGAAGCTTTCTTT. As protein: CSAPLFGNTEAFF.

This rearrangement joins TRBV4-2 to TRBJ1-2; 9 bases are shared with TRBD1. Germline V gene lookup returns CDR1 LGHNA and CDR2 YNFKEQ. V lost 0 bases and J lost 7; bases outside the gene matches: 15. This CDR3 is built from 18 residues. The CDR3 DNA is TGTGCCAGCAGCCAAGATTGGTTCGCACAGGGGGCGTCGAGTGGCTACACCTTC. Translating it yields CASSQDWFAQGASSGYTF.

Many counts were recorded for this clonotype. The chain combines TRBV10-3 with TRBJ2-1; D uncertain. The V end lost 8 bases, the J end lost 7 bases, and 15 bases lay between the germline ends. The length of the CDR3 is 13 residues. Germline V CDR1 and CDR2: ENHRY, SYGVKD. CDR3 sequence: CAIGPREGNEQFF. The CDR3 bases are TGTGCCATCGGACCCCGTGAAGGTAATGAGCAGTTCTTC.

The sample holds many counts of this clonotype. The chain is built from TRBV7-2 and TRBJ2-2; 11 bases are a match to TRBD2. The CDR3 is 18 residues long. V shed 0 bases, J shed 5 bases, and the junction held 8 bases outside the gene matches. Germline CDR1 is SGHTA and CDR2 is FQGNSA. The CDR3 DNA sequence: TGTGCCAGCAGCTTAGCGGGTAGCGGGGGGGCCGCGACCGGGGAGCTGTTTTTT. This gives the protein CASSLAGSGGAATGELFF.

This clonotype was counted many times. The chain links TRBV7-3 to TRBJ2-3; TRBD2 matches at 12 bases. Germline CDR1 and CDR2: SGHTA and FQGTGA. The ends lost 4 bases at V and 2 bases at J; junction bases unmatched: 7. The CDR3 is made up of 17 amino acids. The CDR3 sequence: CASSSGTSGPNTDTQYF. The CDR3 DNA is TGTGCCAGCAGCTCCGGGACTAGCGGGCCCAACACAGATACGCAGTATTTT.

This clonotype occurred many times. The chain employs TRBV15 and TRBJ1-1; 9 bases are a match to TRBD1. CDR3 length: 15 residues. CDR1 and CDR2 (germline): LNHNV, YYDKDF (reference sequence). V was pared by 3 bases and J by 6 bases, with 8 bases of the junction left unmatched. The CDR3 DNA reads as TGTGCCACCAGCAGGTGGGACAGGGAAGGCCCTGAAGCTTTCTTT. Translating it yields CATSRWDREGPEAFF.

This clonotype appeared many times. J is TRBJ1-1 and V is TRBV5-1; TRBD1 might be the D (6 bases). With 5 bases removed from V and 0 bases from J, the gap between germline ends came to 8 bases. Germline V CDR1 and CDR2: SGHRS, YFSETQ. The length of the CDR3 is 13 residues. In DNA form, the CDR3 reads TGCGCCAGCAGACAGGGTGTGAACACTGAAGCTTTCTTT. This sequence encodes CASRQGVNTEAFF.

This clonotype was observed at least ten times. The V call is TRBV28, the J call TRBJ2-1; D is uncertain. The germline gives CDR1 MDHEN, CDR2 SYDVKM. CDR3 size: 13 residues. V was clipped by 6 bases and J by 8 bases, with 14 bases between them. The CDR3 loop is CASSDFSGDEQFF. DNA of the CDR3: TGTGCCAGCAGCGACTTCTCTGGGGATGAGCAGTTCTTC.

The chain uses TRBV4-3 and TRBJ2-7; D gene ambiguous. This CDR3 is 15 amino acids long. Germline V lookup: CDR1 LGHNA, CDR2 YSLEER. V was trimmed by 0 bases and J by 3 bases, leaving 12 bases between them. The CDR3 region is CASSQDVSSGYEQYF. CDR3 bases: TGCGCCAGCAGCCAAGATGTGTCTTCCGGCTACGAGCAGTACTTC.

Ten or more counts support this clonotype. The chain is built from TRBV6-1 and TRBJ2-5, with TRBD1 matching 7 bases. The V gene's germline CDR1 is MNHNS and CDR2 SASEGT. The CDR3 totals 12 residues. Here the CDR3 DNA reads TGTGCTGTCCGGGGACAGAAAGAGACCCAGTACTTC. Residues: CAVRGQKETQYF.

This clonotype has only a few counts. J is TRBJ2-1 and V is TRBV7-2, with D maybe TRBD1 (5 bases). V was shortened by 2 bases and J by 3 bases, with 11 bases between the two germline ends. There are 15 residues in the CDR3. The germline V gene encodes CDR1 SGHTA and CDR2 FQGNSA. The CDR3 DNA reads as TGTGCCAGCAGCTTACTCTGGACAAACTACAATGAGCAGTTCTTC. It yields the protein CASSLLWTNYNEQFF.

This clonotype was found many times. This chain uses TRBV5-5 with TRBJ2-5, with D tentatively TRBD2 (6 bases). V was trimmed by 4 bases and J by 1 base, leaving 23 bases between them. CDR1 and CDR2 (germline): SGHKS, YYEKEE (reference sequence). This CDR3 is 18 amino acids long. CDR3 sequence (DNA): TGTGCCAGCAGCGATGATTCGGGAGCCGGTAGGCCCCAAGAGACCCAGTACTTC. This encodes CASSDDSGAGRPQETQYF.

This clonotype appeared many times. The chain joins TRBV10-3 to TRBJ1-2; D remains unclear. The V gene lost 2 bases and the J gene lost 8 bases, with 12 bases spanning the gap. Germline CDR1 ENHRY, CDR2 SYGVKD. The length of the CDR3 is 13 residues. The CDR3 DNA reads TGTGCCATCAGTGAGGACAATTCGGGCGGCTACACCTTC. This gives the protein CAISEDNSGGYTF.

In regard to this clonotype: This may be a read error: a much more frequent sequence differs by one nucleotide. Lacking the conserved final phenylalanine or tryptophan, this CDR3 likely reflects a read error. The chain recombines TRBV6-2 or TRBV6-3 with TRBJ1-5; 8 bases fit TRBD1. After removal of 4 bases from V and 3 bases from J, the junction contained 11 bases not matched to a gene. Germline V gene sequence: CDR1 MNHEY, CDR2 SVGEGT. The CDR3 runs 17 residues. CDR3: CASSSPRTGRINQPQHI. CDR3 DNA: TGTGCCAGCAGTTCCCCGCGGACAGGGAGGATCAATCAGCCCCAGCATATT.

There are many counts of this clonotype. J is TRBJ1-1 and V is TRBV6-5; D is unresolved. CDR1 and CDR2 from the germline V gene are MNHEY and SVGAGI. CDR3 length: 12 residues. Trimming stripped 2 bases from V and 4 bases from J, with 5 bases between. The CDR3 sequence: CASSYVGTEAFF. As DNA, the CDR3 is TGTGCCAGCAGTTACGTTGGCACTGAAGCTTTCTTT.

This clonotype was found many times. This sequence joins TRBV11-2 and TRBJ1-3; 7 bases line up with TRBD1. CDR1 is SGHAT and CDR2 is FQNNGV in the germline V gene. V was clipped by 5 bases and J by 0 bases; unmatched bases: 13. This CDR3 is 18 amino acids long. DNA for the CDR3: TGTGCCAGCAGCACCCGACCGGGACAGTTTTTCTCTGGAAACACCATATATTTT. Protein product: CASSTRPGQFFSGNTIYF. The full variable domain, with the rest looked up from reference TRBV11-2 and TRBJ1-3, is EAGVAQSPRYKIIEKRQSVAFWCNPISGHATLYWYQQILGQGPKLLIQFQNNGVVDDSQLPKDRFSAERLKGVDSTLKIQPAKLEDSAVYLCASSTRPGQFFSGNTIYFGEGSWLTVV.

V gene TRBV12-3 or TRBV12-4 combines with J gene TRBJ1-2, with D tentatively TRBD1 (5 bases). This CDR3 is 13 amino acids long. Trimming shortened V by 4 bases and J by 4 bases, and 10 bases separated the two germline ends. The CDR3 reads CASSSSGGYGYTF. The CDR3 nucleotides are TGTGCCAGCAGTTCGAGTGGGGGCTATGGCTACACCTTC.